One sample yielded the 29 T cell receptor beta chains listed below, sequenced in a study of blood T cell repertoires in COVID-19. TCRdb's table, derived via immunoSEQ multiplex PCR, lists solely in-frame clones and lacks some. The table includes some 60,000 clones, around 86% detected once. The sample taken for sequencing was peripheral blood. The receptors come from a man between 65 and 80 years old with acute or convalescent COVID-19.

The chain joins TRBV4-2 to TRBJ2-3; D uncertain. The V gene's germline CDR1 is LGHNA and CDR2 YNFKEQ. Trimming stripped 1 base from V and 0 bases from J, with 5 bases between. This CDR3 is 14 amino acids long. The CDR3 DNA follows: TGTGCCAGCAGCCAAGGGGCCAGCACAGATACGCAGTATTTT. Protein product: CASSQGASTDTQYF.

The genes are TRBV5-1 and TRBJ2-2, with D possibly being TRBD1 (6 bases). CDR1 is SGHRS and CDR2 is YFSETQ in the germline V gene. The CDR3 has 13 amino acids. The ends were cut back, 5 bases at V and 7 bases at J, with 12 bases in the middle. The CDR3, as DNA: TGCGCCAGCAGACAGGGTCTTGGCGGGGAGCTGTTTTTT. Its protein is CASRQGLGGELFF.

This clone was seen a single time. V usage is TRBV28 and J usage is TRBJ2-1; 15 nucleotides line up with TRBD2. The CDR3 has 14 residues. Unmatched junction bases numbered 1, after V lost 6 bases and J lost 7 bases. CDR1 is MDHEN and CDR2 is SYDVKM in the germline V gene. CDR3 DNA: TGTGCCAGCAGCGGGACTAGCGGGAGGAATGAGCAGTTCTTC. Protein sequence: CASSGTSGRNEQFF.

The DNA of the CDR3 is TGTGCCAGCAGTGAGTCGGGGAACTACGAGCAGTACTTC. Residues: CASSESGNYEQYF. This chain connects TRBV6-1 to TRBJ2-7, with a tentative D call TRBD2 (5 bases). Per the germline V gene, CDR1 is MNHNS and CDR2 is SASEGT. Trimming removed 3 bases from V and 3 bases from J, with 9 bases in between. The CDR3 spans 13 residues.

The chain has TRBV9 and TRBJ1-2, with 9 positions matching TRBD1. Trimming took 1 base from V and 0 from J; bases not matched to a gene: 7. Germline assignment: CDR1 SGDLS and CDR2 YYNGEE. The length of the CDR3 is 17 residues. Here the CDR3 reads CASSVNIQGATNYGYTF. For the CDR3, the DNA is TGTGCCAGCAGCGTAAATATACAGGGGGCGACTAACTATGGCTACACCTTC.

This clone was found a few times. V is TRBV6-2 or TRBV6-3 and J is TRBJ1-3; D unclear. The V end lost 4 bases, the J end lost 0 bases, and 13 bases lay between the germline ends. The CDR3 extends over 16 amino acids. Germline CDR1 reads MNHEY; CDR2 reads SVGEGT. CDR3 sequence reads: CASSSSQKPSGNTIYF. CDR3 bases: TGTGCCAGCAGTTCGTCACAGAAACCCTCTGGAAACACCATATATTTT.

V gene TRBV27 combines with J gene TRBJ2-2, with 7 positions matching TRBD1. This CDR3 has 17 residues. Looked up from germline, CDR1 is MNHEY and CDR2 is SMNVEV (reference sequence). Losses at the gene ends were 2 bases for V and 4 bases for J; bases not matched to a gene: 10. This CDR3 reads CASSLRGQGVGTGELFF. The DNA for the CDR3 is TGTGCCAGCAGTTTAAGAGGCCAGGGGGTAGGCACCGGGGAGCTGTTTTTT.

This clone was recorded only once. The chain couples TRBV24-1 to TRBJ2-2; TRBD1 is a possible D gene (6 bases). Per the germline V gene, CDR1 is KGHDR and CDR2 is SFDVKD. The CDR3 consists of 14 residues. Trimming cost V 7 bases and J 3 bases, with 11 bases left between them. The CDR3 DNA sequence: TGTGCCACCAGAACAGGGATGTACACCGGGGAGCTGTTTTTT. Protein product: CATRTGMYTGELFF.

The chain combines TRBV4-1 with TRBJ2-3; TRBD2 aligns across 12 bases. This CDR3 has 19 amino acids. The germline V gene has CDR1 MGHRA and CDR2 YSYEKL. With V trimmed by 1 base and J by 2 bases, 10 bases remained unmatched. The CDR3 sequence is CASSQGLRTSGESTDTQYF. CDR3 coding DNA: TGCGCCAGCAGCCAAGGGTTAAGGACTAGCGGGGAATCCACAGATACGCAGTATTTT.

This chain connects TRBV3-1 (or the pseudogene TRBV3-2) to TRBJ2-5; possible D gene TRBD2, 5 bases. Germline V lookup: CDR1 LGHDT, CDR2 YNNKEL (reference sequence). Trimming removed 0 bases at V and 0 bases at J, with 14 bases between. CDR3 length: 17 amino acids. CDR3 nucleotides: TGTGCCAGCAGCCAAGACTTTCGTCGGAGGTACCAAGAGACCCAGTACTTC. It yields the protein CASSQDFRRRYQETQYF.

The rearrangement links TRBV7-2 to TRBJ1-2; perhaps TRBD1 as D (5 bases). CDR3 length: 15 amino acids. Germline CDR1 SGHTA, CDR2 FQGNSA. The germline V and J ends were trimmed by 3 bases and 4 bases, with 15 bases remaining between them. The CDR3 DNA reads TGTGCCAGCAGCTTGCGTAGCACAGGCGCCTATGGCTACACCTTC. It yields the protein CASSLRSTGAYGYTF.

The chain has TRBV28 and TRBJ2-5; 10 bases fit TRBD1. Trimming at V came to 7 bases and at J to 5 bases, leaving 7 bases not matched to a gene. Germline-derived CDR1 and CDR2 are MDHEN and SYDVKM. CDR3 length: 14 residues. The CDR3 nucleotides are TGTGCCAGCATAAAACCGGGACAGGGGGAGACCCAGTACTTC. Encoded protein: CASIKPGQGETQYF.

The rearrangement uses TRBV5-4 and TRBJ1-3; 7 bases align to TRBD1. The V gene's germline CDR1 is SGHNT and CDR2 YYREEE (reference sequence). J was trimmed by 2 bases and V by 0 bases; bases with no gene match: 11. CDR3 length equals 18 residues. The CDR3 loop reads CASSLGGGASGAGNTIYF. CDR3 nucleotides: TGTGCCAGCAGCTTGGGAGGGGGCGCTTCGGGGGCTGGAAACACCATATATTTT.

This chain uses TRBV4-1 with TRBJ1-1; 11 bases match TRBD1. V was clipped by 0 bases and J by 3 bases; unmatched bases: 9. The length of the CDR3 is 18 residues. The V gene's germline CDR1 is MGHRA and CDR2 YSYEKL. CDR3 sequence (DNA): TGCGCCAGCAGCCAAGATCGGGGGACAGGGGGGTTGGACACTGAAGCTTTCTTT. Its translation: CASSQDRGTGGLDTEAFF.

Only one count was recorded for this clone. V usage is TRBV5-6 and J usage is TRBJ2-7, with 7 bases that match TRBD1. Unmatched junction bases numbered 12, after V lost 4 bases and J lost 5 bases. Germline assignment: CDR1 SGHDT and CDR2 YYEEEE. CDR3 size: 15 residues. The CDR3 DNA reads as TGTGCCAGCAGCGGCCAACAGGGGACGGGCCACGAGCAGTACTTC. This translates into CASSGQQGTGHEQYF.

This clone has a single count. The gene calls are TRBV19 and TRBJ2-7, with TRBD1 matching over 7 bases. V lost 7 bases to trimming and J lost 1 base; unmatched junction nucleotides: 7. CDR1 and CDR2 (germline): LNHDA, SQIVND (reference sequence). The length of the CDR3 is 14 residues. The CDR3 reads CASTNTGASYEQYF. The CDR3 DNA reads TGTGCCAGTACCAATACAGGGGCATCCTACGAGCAGTACTTC.

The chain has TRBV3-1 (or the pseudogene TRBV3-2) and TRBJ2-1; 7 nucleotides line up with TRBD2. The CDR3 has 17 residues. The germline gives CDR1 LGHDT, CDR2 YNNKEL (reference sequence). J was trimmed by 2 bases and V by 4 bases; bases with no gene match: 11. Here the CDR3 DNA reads TGTGCCAGCAGCCCTGCCCTCCTTAGCGGGCCCTACAATGAGCAGTTCTTC. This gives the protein CASSPALLSGPYNEQFF.

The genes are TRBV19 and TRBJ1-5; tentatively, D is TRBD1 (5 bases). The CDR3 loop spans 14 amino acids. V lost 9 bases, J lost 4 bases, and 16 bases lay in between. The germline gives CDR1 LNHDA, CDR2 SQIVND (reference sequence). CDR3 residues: CASVGVGLNQPQHF. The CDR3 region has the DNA TGTGCCAGCGTAGGGGTGGGCTTGAATCAGCCCCAGCATTTT.

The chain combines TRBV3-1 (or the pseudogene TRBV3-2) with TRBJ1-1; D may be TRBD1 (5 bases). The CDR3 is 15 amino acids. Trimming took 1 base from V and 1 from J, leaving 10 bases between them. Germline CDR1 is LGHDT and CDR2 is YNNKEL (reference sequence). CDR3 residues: CASSQVVGANTEAFF. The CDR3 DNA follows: TGTGCCAGCAGCCAAGTTGTAGGGGCGAACACTGAAGCTTTCTTT.

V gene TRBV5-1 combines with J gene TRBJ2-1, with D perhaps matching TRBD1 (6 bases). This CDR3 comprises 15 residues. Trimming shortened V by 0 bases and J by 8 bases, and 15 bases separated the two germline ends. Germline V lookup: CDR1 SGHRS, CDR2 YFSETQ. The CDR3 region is CASSLGPTGIYEQFF. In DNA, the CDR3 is TGCGCCAGCAGCTTGGGTCCAACAGGGATCTATGAGCAGTTCTTC. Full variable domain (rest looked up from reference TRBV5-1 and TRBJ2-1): KAGVTQTPRYLIKTRGQQVTLSCSPISGHRSVSWYQQTPGQGLQFLFEYFSETQRNKGNFPGRFSGRQFSNSRSEMNVSTLELGDSALYLCASSLGPTGIYEQFFGPGTRLTVL.

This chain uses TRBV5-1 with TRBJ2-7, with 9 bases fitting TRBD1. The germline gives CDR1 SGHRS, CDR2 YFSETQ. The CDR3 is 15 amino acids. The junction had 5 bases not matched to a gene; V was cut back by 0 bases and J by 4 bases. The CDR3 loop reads CASSLGGTGIYEQYF. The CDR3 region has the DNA TGCGCCAGCAGCTTGGGAGGGACAGGGATATACGAGCAGTACTTC. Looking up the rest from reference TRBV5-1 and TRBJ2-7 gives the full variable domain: KAGVTQTPRYLIKTRGQQVTLSCSPISGHRSVSWYQQTPGQGLQFLFEYFSETQRNKGNFPGRFSGRQFSNSRSEMNVSTLELGDSALYLCASSLGGTGIYEQYFGPGTRLTVT.

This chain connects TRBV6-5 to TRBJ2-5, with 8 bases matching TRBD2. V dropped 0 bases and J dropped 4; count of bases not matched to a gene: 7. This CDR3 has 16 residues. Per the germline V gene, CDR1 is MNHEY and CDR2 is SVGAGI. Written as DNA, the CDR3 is TGTGCCAGCAGTTACTCAACCCCGGGACTAGGAGAGACCCAGTACTTC. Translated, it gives CASSYSTPGLGETQYF.

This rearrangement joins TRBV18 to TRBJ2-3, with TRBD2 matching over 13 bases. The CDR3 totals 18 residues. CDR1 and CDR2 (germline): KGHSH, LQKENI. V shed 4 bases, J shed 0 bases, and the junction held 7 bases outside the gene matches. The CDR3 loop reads CASSLRTSGGLSTDTQYF. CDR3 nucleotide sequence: TGTGCCAGCTCACTACGGACTAGCGGGGGACTCAGCACAGATACGCAGTATTTT.

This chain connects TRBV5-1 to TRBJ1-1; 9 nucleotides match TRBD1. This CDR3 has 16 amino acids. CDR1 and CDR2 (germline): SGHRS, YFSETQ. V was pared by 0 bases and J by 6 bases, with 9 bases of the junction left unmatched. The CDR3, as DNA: TGCGCCAGCAGCTTGGGGGTACAGGGGGCGCCGGCTGAAGCTTTCTTT. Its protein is CASSLGVQGAPAEAFF.

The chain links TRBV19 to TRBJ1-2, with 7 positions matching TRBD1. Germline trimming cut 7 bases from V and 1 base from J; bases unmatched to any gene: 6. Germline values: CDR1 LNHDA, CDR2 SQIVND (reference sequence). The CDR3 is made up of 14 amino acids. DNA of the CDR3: TGTGCCAGTATTCCCCGACAGGGTAACTATGGCTACACCTTC. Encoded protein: CASIPRQGNYGYTF.

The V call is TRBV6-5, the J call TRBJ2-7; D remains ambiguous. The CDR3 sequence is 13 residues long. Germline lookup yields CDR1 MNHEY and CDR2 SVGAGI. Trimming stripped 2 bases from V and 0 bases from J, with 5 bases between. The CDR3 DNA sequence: TGTGCCAGCAGTTACGCAGGCTCCTACGAGCAGTACTTC. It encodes CASSYAGSYEQYF.

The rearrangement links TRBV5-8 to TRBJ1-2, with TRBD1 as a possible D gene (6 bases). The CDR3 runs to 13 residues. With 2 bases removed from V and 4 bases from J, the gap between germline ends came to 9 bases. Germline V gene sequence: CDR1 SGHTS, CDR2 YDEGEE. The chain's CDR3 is CASSFGTFYGYTF. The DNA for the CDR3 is TGTGCCAGCAGCTTTGGGACATTCTATGGCTACACCTTC.

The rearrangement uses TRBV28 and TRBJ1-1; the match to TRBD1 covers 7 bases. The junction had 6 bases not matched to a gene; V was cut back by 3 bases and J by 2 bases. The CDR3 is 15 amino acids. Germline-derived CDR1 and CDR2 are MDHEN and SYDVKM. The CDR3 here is CASSFRQGFNTEAFF. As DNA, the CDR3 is TGTGCCAGCAGTTTTCGACAGGGATTTAACACTGAAGCTTTCTTT.

CDR3 nucleotide sequence: TGTGCCAGCTCACCGGGACAGGGGATAACACCCCTCCACTTT. Amino acid sequence: CASSPGQGITPLHF. This sequence joins TRBV18 and TRBJ1-6; TRBD1 aligns across 10 bases. J lost 11 bases, V lost 3 bases, and 4 bases had no gene match. Germline V gene sequence: CDR1 KGHSH, CDR2 LQKENI. The CDR3 covers 14 residues.